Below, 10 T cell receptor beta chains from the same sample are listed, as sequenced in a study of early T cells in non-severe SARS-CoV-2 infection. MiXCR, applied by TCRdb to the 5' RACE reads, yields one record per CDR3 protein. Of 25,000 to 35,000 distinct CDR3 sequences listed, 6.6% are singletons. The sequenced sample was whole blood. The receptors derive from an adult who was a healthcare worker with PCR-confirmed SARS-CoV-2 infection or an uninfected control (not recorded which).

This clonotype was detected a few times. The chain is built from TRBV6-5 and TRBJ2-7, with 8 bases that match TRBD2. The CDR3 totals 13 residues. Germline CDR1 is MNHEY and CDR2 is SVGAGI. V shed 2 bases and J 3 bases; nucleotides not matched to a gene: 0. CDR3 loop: CASSYREGYEQYF. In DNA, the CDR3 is TGTGCCAGCAGTTACCGGGAGGGCTACGAGCAGTACTTC.

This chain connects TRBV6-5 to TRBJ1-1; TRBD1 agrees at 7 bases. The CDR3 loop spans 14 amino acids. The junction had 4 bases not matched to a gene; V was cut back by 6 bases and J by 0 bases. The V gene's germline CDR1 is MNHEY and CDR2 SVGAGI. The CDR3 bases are TGTGCCAGCAGGACGGGACAGATGAACACTGAAGCTTTCTTT. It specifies CASRTGQMNTEAFF.

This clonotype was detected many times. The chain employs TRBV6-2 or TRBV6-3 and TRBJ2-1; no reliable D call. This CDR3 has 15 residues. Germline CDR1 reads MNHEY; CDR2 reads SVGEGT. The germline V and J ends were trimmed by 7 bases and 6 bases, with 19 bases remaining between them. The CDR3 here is CASTPRALTFNEQFF. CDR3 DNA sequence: TGTGCCAGCACCCCTAGAGCGCTAACCTTCAATGAGCAGTTCTTC.

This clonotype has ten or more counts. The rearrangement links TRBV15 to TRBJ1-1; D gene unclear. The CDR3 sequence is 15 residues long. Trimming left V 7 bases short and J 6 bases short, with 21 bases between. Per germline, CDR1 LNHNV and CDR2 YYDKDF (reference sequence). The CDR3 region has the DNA TGTGCCACCACCCGATCGATTCACCCGAGCGCTGAAGCTTTCTTT. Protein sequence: CATTRSIHPSAEAFF.

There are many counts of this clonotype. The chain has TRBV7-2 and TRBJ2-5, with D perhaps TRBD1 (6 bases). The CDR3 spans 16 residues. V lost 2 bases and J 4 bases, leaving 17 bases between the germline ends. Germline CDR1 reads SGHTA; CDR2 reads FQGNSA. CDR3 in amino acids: CASSLRTGRGGETQYF. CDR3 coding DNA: TGTGCCAGCAGCTTAAGGACGGGGCGAGGGGGAGAGACCCAGTACTTC. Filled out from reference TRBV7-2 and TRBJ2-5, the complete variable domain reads GAGVSQSPSNKVTEKGKDVELRCDPISGHTALYWYRQSLGQGLEFLIYFQGNSAPDKSGLPSDRFSAERTGGSVSTLTIQRTQQEDSAVYLCASSLRTGRGGETQYFGPGTRLLVL.

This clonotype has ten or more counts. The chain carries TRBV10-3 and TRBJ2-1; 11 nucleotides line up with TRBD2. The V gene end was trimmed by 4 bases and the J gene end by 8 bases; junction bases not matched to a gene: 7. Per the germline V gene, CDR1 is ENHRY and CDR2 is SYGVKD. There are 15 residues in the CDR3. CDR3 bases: TGTGCCATCAGTGGGACTAGCGGGCACCTCCATGAGCAGTTCTTC. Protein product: CAISGTSGHLHEQFF.

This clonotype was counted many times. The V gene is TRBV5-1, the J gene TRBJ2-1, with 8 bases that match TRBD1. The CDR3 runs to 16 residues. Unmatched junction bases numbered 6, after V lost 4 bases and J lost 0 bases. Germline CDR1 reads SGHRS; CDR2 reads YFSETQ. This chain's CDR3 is CASSGRDRSSYNEQFF. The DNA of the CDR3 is TGCGCCAGCAGCGGAAGGGACAGGAGCTCCTACAATGAGCAGTTCTTC. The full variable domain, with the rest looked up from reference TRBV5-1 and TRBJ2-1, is KAGVTQTPRYLIKTRGQQVTLSCSPISGHRSVSWYQQTPGQGLQFLFEYFSETQRNKGNFPGRFSGRQFSNSRSEMNVSTLELGDSALYLCASSGRDRSSYNEQFFGPGTRLTVL.

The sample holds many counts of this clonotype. The CDR3: CASSSSSGYTF. The CDR3 coding sequence is TGTGCCAGCAGCAGTAGTAGTGGCTACACCTTC. This rearrangement joins TRBV6-6 to TRBJ1-2; D gene unclear. The CDR3 loop spans 11 amino acids. The V end was cut by 6 bases, the J end by 7 bases, with 9 bases between. Germline values: CDR1 MNHNY, CDR2 SVGAGI (reference sequence).

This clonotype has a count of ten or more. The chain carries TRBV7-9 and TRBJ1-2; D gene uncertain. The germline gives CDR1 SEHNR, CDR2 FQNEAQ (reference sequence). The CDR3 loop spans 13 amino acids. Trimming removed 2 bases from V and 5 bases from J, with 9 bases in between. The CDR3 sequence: CASSLTVGYGYTF. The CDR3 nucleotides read TGTGCCAGCAGCTTAACCGTGGGTTATGGCTACACCTTC.

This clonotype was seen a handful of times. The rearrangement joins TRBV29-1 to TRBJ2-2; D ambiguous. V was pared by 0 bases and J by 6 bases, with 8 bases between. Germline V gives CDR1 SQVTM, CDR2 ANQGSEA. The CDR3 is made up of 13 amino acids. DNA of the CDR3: TGCAGCGTTGAAGAAAGTTCCCCCGGGGAGCTGTTTTTT. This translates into CSVEESSPGELFF.